This T cell receptor beta chain was obtained from a study of T cells in Graves' hyperthyroidism and ophthalmopathy. Study context: At initial diagnosis, before any treatment had begun, peripheral blood was obtained.

General study findings and limits: Within blood appeared most thyroid clonotypes that had expanded above 0.001. Stable hyperthyroidism was separated from ophthalmopathy by a model based on 13 V-J features.

This clonotype was picked up a small number of times. Its antigen is still unknown. Trimming stripped 6 bases from V and 5 bases from J, with 17 bases between. Germline CDR1 and CDR2: MNHNS and SASEGT. This CDR3 region has 15 residues. TCR beta CDR3 region amplification was performed from RNA transcripts. The HTBI set primed first-round TCR CDR3 RT-PCR. MiXCR, run by TCRdb on the multiplex PCR reads, gives a single entry per CDR3 protein. This sample has over 450,000 distinct CDR3 sequences, with approximately 14% found just once. This sequence joins TRBV6-1 and TRBJ1-5; no definite D call. The sequence was obtained from a woman aged 18-29 years with Graves' hyperthyroidism. The sample taken for sequencing was blood. CDR3 sequence reads: CASRGGGARDQPQHF. CDR3 sequence (DNA): TGTGCCAGCAGGGGCGGAGGAGCCCGGGATCAGCCCCAGCATTTT.